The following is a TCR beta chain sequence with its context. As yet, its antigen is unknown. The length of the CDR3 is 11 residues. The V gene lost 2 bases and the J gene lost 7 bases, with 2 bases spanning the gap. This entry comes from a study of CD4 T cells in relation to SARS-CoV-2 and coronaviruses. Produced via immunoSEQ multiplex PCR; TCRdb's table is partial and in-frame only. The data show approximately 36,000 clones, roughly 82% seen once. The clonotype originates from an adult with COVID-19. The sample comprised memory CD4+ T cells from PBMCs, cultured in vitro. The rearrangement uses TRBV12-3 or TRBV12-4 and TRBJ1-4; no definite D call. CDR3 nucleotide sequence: TGTGCCAGCAGTTTAACTGAAAAACTGTTTTTT. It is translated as CASSLTEKLFF.